The 32 T cell receptor beta chains below all came from one sample that was sequenced in a study of T cells after yellow fever vaccination. TCRdb itself ran the 5' RACE reads through MiXCR, one entry per CDR3 protein. The sample shows 110,000 or so distinct CDR3 sequences, more than 5.5% of them seen only once. Sample: CD4+ T cells sorted from PBMCs, taken roughly 47 days after the first yellow fever vaccination. All receptors derive from a man in his late teens or twenties who received the YFV17D yellow fever vaccine.

This clonotype was seen ten or more times. CDR3 amino acids: CASSQDDLTETQYF. CDR3 bases: TGCGCCAGCAGCCAAGATGATCTAACAGAGACCCAGTACTTC. The rearrangement joins TRBV4-3 to TRBJ2-5; D unresolved. V was trimmed by 0 bases and J by 4 bases, leaving 9 bases between them. Germline CDR1 and CDR2: LGHNA and YSLEER. This CDR3 has 14 residues.

This clonotype was counted ten times or more. J is TRBJ1-6 and V is TRBV6-6; perhaps TRBD1 as D (5 bases). The CDR3 is 13 residues long. Trimming pared 6 bases from V and 5 bases from J, leaving 8 bases between. Germline-derived CDR1 and CDR2 are MNHNY and SVGAGI (reference sequence). This CDR3 is CASRQGDNSPLHF. The CDR3, as DNA: TGTGCCAGCAGGCAGGGAGATAATTCACCCCTCCACTTT.

The table lists this clonotype with many counts. The V gene is TRBV27, the J gene TRBJ1-4; perhaps TRBD1 as D (5 bases). This CDR3 contains 13 residues. Trimming stripped 7 bases from V and 8 bases from J, with 14 bases between. The germline CDR1 and CDR2 sequences are MNHEY and SMNVEV (reference sequence). The CDR3 coding sequence is TGTGCCAGCACGGGACGTACCAGGGAAAAACTGTTTTTT. Translated, it gives CASTGRTREKLFF.

This clonotype was seen repeatedly, ten times or more. V and J are TRBV20-1 and TRBJ1-1; D unclear. V lost 3 bases and J 1 base, leaving 12 bases between the germline ends. CDR1 is DFQATT and CDR2 is SNEGSKA in the germline V gene (reference sequence). The CDR3 spans 14 residues. CDR3 region: CSARLGRQNTEAFF. The CDR3 DNA sequence: TGCAGTGCTAGGCTGGGCAGGCAGAACACTGAAGCTTTCTTT.

There are many counts of this clonotype. The chain couples TRBV7-2 to TRBJ2-7; 13 bases map to TRBD2. The CDR3 is made up of 16 amino acids. J lost 5 bases, V lost 7 bases, and 11 bases had no gene match. The germline CDR1 and CDR2 sequences are SGHTA and FQGNSA. The CDR3 spells CASTLGLAGVVNEQYF. The CDR3 region has the DNA TGTGCCAGCACCCTAGGACTAGCGGGGGTGGTTAACGAGCAGTACTTC.

J is TRBJ2-1 and V is TRBV19; 16 nucleotides match TRBD2. From germline, CDR1 is LNHDA and CDR2 SQIVND (reference sequence). CDR3 length: 17 amino acids. Germline trimming cut 3 bases from V and 9 bases from J; bases unmatched to any gene: 8. CDR3 in amino acids: CASSMETGTSGGVEQFF. For the CDR3, the DNA is TGTGCCAGTAGTATGGAAACCGGGACTAGCGGGGGGGTTGAGCAGTTCTTC.

This chain connects TRBV15 to TRBJ2-2, with 11 bases aligning to TRBD2. After removal of 0 bases from V and 5 bases from J, the junction contained 14 bases not matched to a gene. The length of the CDR3 is 20 residues. Per the germline V gene, CDR1 is LNHNV and CDR2 is YYDKDF (reference sequence). The CDR3 DNA follows: TGTGCCACCAGCAGAGATGTAGAGGTGTTGGCTAGCGGGGGGACCGGGGAGCTGTTTTTT. It encodes CATSRDVEVLASGGTGELFF.

This clonotype was seen at least ten times. The chain has TRBV29-1 and TRBJ1-5, with D possibly matching TRBD1 (6 bases). CDR3 length: 13 amino acids. The germline V and J ends were trimmed by 5 bases and 5 bases, with 13 bases remaining between them. Germline loops: CDR1 SQVTM, CDR2 ANQGSEA. DNA of the CDR3: TGCAGCGTTTCAGGGGACGGAGATCAGCCCCAGCATTTT. Amino acid sequence: CSVSGDGDQPQHF. The full variable domain, completed using reference TRBV29-1 and TRBJ1-5, is SAVISQKPSRDICQRGTSLTIQCQVDSQVTMMFWYRQQPGQSLTLIATANQGSEATYESGFVIDKFPISRPNLTFSTLTVSNMSPEDSSIYLCSVSGDGDQPQHFGDGTRLSIL.

The sample holds many counts of this clonotype. The V call is TRBV5-1, the J call TRBJ1-6; D is uncertain. Trimming left V 1 base short and J 7 bases short, with 15 bases between. Germline loops: CDR1 SGHRS, CDR2 YFSETQ. The CDR3 spans 16 residues. Written as DNA, the CDR3 is TGCGCCAGCAGCTTGACGCCCTTACGTTACAATTCACCCCTCCACTTT. The encoded protein is CASSLTPLRYNSPLHF.

This clonotype came up a few times. This chain connects TRBV3-1 to TRBJ2-2; 14 bases line up with TRBD2. Germline lookup yields CDR1 LGHDT and CDR2 YNNKEL (reference sequence). The CDR3 covers 17 residues. J was trimmed by 2 bases and V by 4 bases; bases with no gene match: 3. CDR3 region: CASSPGLAGANTGELFF. The CDR3 DNA sequence: TGTGCCAGCAGCCCGGGACTAGCGGGGGCCAACACCGGGGAGCTGTTTTTT.

This clonotype was picked up many times. The rearrangement uses TRBV4-1 and TRBJ2-2, with D perhaps TRBD1 (5 bases). V lost 4 bases, J lost 5 bases, and 11 bases lay in between. The CDR3 covers 14 residues. The V gene's germline CDR1 is MGHRA and CDR2 YSYEKL. The CDR3 DNA sequence: TGCGCCAGCAGCCGGCAGGGCGGTACCGGGGAGCTGTTTTTT. Encoded protein: CASSRQGGTGELFF.

With regard to this clonotype: A much larger clone is a single base away; this may be a read error. The V gene is TRBV19, the J gene TRBJ2-3; possible D gene TRBD2, 6 bases. Germline V gene sequence: CDR1 LNHDA, CDR2 SQIVND (reference sequence). The CDR3 has 15 amino acids. The germline V and J ends were trimmed by 8 bases and 5 bases, with 20 bases remaining between them. The CDR3 nucleotides are TGTGCCAGTGGGAGAACTCGGGGGTCCGGAGATACGCAGTATTTT. Amino acids: CASGRTRGSGDTQYF.

This clonotype showed up many times. The gene calls are TRBV6-1 and TRBJ2-5, with 10 bases that match TRBD1. CDR1 MNHNS and CDR2 SASEGT come from the germline V gene. J lost 2 bases, V lost 6 bases, and 9 bases had no gene match. This CDR3 is built from 16 residues. The CDR3 DNA is TGTGCCAGCAGACCTAGGACAGGGGGAGGGCAAGAGACCCAGTACTTC. It translates to CASRPRTGGGQETQYF.

Ten or more counts support this clonotype. The V call is TRBV29-1, the J call TRBJ1-1; D is unclear. The CDR3 is made up of 12 amino acids. The germline V and J ends were trimmed by 6 bases and 1 base, with 9 bases remaining between them. From germline, CDR1 is SQVTM and CDR2 ANQGSEA. Here the CDR3 DNA reads TGCAGCGTGGGGAGGAGGAACACTGAAGCTTTCTTT. Translation: CSVGRRNTEAFF.

This clonotype was detected ten times or more. The gene calls are TRBV12-3 or TRBV12-4 and TRBJ2-7; 12 bases map to TRBD2. CDR3 length equals 12 residues. Trimming removed 2 bases from V and 12 bases from J; junction bases left unmatched: 2. The CDR3 loop reads CASSLLAGGLYF. The CDR3 nucleotides are TGTGCCAGCAGTTTACTAGCGGGGGGGCTGTACTTC.

This clonotype is deemed medium-sized (0.01 to 0.1%). The CDR3 sequence: CSVGEWRGGGDTQYF. CDR3 sequence (DNA): TGCAGCGTTGGTGAATGGCGGGGAGGGGGCGATACGCAGTATTTT. The V call is TRBV29-1, the J call TRBJ2-3; D is possibly TRBD1 or TRBD2 (7 bases each). The length of the CDR3 is 15 residues. The V end lost 4 bases, the J end lost 6 bases, and 20 bases lay between the germline ends. Germline CDR1 is SQVTM and CDR2 is ANQGSEA.

This clonotype occurred many times. V usage is TRBV7-2 and J usage is TRBJ2-7; D uncertain. CDR1 is SGHTA, CDR2 FQGNSA, per germline. There are 11 residues in the CDR3. Trimming removed 6 bases at V and 2 bases at J, with 5 bases between. CDR3: CASSQAYEQYF. The CDR3 region has the DNA TGTGCCAGCAGTCAAGCCTACGAGCAGTACTTC.

This clonotype was counted many times. V gene TRBV6-1 combines with J gene TRBJ2-5; unclear D gene. The CDR3 runs 16 residues. V lost 1 base to trimming and J lost 1 base, with 13 bases between them. CDR1 and CDR2 (germline): MNHNS, SASEGT. CDR3 bases: TGTGCCAGCAGTGAAGAGGTTGTACCGGGCCAAGAGACCCAGTACTTC. Amino acids: CASSEEVVPGQETQYF.

At least ten counts were recorded for this clonotype. The chain employs TRBV7-3 and TRBJ1-1; D remains ambiguous. The CDR3 is 13 amino acids. Germline V gives CDR1 SGHTA, CDR2 FQGTGA. With 5 bases removed from V and 0 bases from J, the gap between germline ends came to 7 bases. The DNA for the CDR3 is TGTGCCAGCAGCGTTGGGATGAACACTGAAGCTTTCTTT. It encodes CASSVGMNTEAFF.

This clonotype was observed a few times. The chain couples TRBV5-8 to TRBJ1-1; D may be TRBD1 (6 bases). V was cut by 5 bases and J by 7 bases, with 15 bases left in between. This CDR3 region has 13 residues. Germline CDR1 reads SGHTS; CDR2 reads YDEGEE. The CDR3 sequence is CASSKQGRGEAFF. CDR3 in DNA: TGTGCCAGCAGTAAACAGGGTCGGGGTGAAGCTTTCTTT.

This chain uses TRBV4-2 with TRBJ2-7; 9 bases fit TRBD1. The CDR3 has 15 residues. Trimming removed 1 base from V and 5 bases from J; junction bases left unmatched: 6. CDR1 is LGHNA and CDR2 is YNFKEQ in the germline V gene. The CDR3 loop is CASSQGGTGSNEQYF. CDR3 bases: TGTGCCAGCAGCCAAGGGGGGACAGGGTCAAACGAGCAGTACTTC.

V is TRBV7-3 and J is TRBJ2-7; 8 nucleotides line up with TRBD1. Trimming removed 5 bases from V and 6 bases from J; junction bases left unmatched: 6. The CDR3 extends over 13 amino acids. The germline gives CDR1 SGHTA, CDR2 FQGTGA. Here the CDR3 DNA reads TGTGCCAGCAGCCCGCATCAGGGGGCCGAGCAGTACGTC. It encodes CASSPHQGAEQYV.

A note on this clonotype: A much more abundant neighbour one base away suggests this may be a read error. J is TRBJ2-3 and V is TRBV6-2 or TRBV6-3; 8 bases align to TRBD1. The germline CDR1 and CDR2 sequences are MNHEY and SVGEGT. V shed 6 bases, J shed 3 bases, and the junction held 5 bases outside the gene matches. The CDR3 spans 14 residues. The CDR3 sequence: CASRYRGTTDTQYF. The CDR3 coding sequence is TGTGCCAGCAGATACAGGGGGACGACAGATACGCAGTATTTT.

This clonotype was seen a handful of times. The chain is built from TRBV5-1 and TRBJ2-2; 9 positions agree with TRBD2. Trimming removed 4 bases from V and 2 bases from J; junction bases left unmatched: 9. Germline V gene lookup returns CDR1 SGHRS and CDR2 YFSETQ. The CDR3 extends over 17 amino acids. For the CDR3, the DNA is TGCGCCAGCAGCCCCCGGGGCGGGGGGGCCAACACCGGGGAGCTGTTTTTT. Translation gives CASSPRGGGANTGELFF.

This clonotype was counted many times. The genes are TRBV19 and TRBJ2-7; 8 nucleotides align to TRBD1. The germline V gene encodes CDR1 LNHDA and CDR2 SQIVND (reference sequence). This CDR3 spans 14 amino acids. Unmatched junction bases numbered 7, after V lost 4 bases and J lost 5 bases. The CDR3 here is CASSTTGTGDEQYF. CDR3 nucleotide sequence: TGTGCCAGTAGTACTACCGGGACAGGCGACGAGCAGTACTTC.

This clonotype appeared many times. The V and J genes are TRBV20-1 and TRBJ2-3; TRBD2 aligns across 8 bases. J gave up 0 bases and V 6 bases, and 8 bases lay outside the gene matches. The CDR3 consists of 15 residues. Germline V gene lookup returns CDR1 DFQATT and CDR2 SNEGSKA (reference sequence). In DNA form, the CDR3 reads TGCAGTGCGAGCGGACTAGCCCCAAGCACAGATACGCAGTATTTT. Translating it yields CSASGLAPSTDTQYF.

This clonotype was counted at least ten times. The V call is TRBV20-1, the J call TRBJ1-1; D remains ambiguous. CDR1 is DFQATT, CDR2 SNEGSKA, per germline (reference sequence). V was shortened by 3 bases and J by 1 base, with 9 bases between the two germline ends. The CDR3 consists of 13 residues. The CDR3: CSARGRRNTEAFF. CDR3 DNA sequence: TGCAGTGCTAGGGGTCGGCGGAACACTGAAGCTTTCTTT.

This clonotype was seen at least ten times. The chain is built from TRBV7-2 and TRBJ2-3; no clear D. The CDR3 totals 15 residues. CDR1 and CDR2 (germline): SGHTA, FQGNSA. V was pared by 0 bases and J by 5 bases, with 12 bases between. The CDR3 is CASSLAPLVRDTQYF. In DNA, the CDR3 is TGTGCCAGCAGCTTAGCCCCCTTAGTCAGAGATACGCAGTATTTT.

In its sample, this clonotype was seen a few times. The rearrangement uses TRBV5-1 and TRBJ2-7, with 7 bases lining up with TRBD1. The V gene's germline CDR1 is SGHRS and CDR2 YFSETQ. The ends lost 2 bases at V and 0 bases at J; junction bases unmatched: 5. The CDR3 covers 15 residues. The CDR3 reads CASSFGTASSYEQYF. The DNA for the CDR3 is TGCGCCAGCAGCTTTGGGACAGCGAGCTCCTACGAGCAGTACTTC.

The V gene is TRBV7-9, the J gene TRBJ2-5, with 8 positions matching TRBD1. This CDR3 has 14 residues. Germline V CDR1 and CDR2: SEHNR, FQNEAQ (reference sequence). J lost 5 bases, V lost 3 bases, and 5 bases had no gene match. As DNA, the CDR3 is TGTGCCAGCAGCTTCGCAGGGGGCGACGAGACCCAGTACTTC. Translation gives CASSFAGGDETQYF.

This clonotype showed up many times. The gene calls are TRBV5-6 and TRBJ2-3; 7 bases fit TRBD2. This CDR3 is 15 amino acids long. CDR1 and CDR2 (germline): SGHDT, YYEEEE. Trimming at V came to 4 bases and at J to 4 bases, leaving 9 bases not matched to a gene. CDR3 loop: CASSTVAGSSDTQYF. The DNA of the CDR3 is TGTGCCAGCAGCACCGTAGCGGGTTCCTCAGATACGCAGTATTTT.

In its sample, this clonotype was seen once. Being one base from a much bigger clone, this may be a read error. V is TRBV7-6 and J is TRBJ1-1; D may be TRBD1 (6 bases). Germline-derived CDR1 and CDR2 are SGHVS and FNYEAQ. Trimming removed 5 bases at V and 6 bases at J, with 13 bases between. The CDR3 totals 13 residues. The CDR3 sequence: CASSVDRLAEAFF. CDR3 nucleotide sequence: TGTGCCAGCAGCGTAGACAGGTTAGCTGAAGCTTTCTTT.